This entry concerns a single TCR beta chain. CDR1 and CDR2 from the germline V gene are SGHTA and FQGNSA. The V and J ends lost 5 bases and 2 bases, in that order; junction bases with no gene match: 5. This CDR3 comprises 15 residues. Here immunoSEQ multiplex PCR was the method, and the copy in TCRdb shows in-frame clones only, minus some. This table has over 80,000 clones, about 82% appearing once. This sample is drawn from a study of control samples from healthy donors and cancer patients. The source is a man under 40 in good health. V usage is TRBV7-2 and J usage is TRBJ2-1; 8 positions match TRBD2. The specimen was blood. CDR3 DNA: TGTGCCAGCAGCCCTCCGGGGGGGGCCTACAATGAGCAGTTCTTC. Residues: CASSPPGGAYNEQFF.